These 18 T cell receptor beta chains originate from one sample sequenced in a study of shared clonotypes between healthy human individuals. TCRdb's copy holds only in-frame clones and misses some; the assay was immunoSEQ multiplex PCR. The table includes 80,000 to 100,000 clones, approximately 70% detected once. Material for sequencing was memory CD8+ T cells sorted from blood. Subset meaning: CD45RO+ cells pooled with CCR7-negative TemRA cells. These receptors were taken from a young man in good health.

The J gene is TRBJ1-1, the V gene TRBV6-1; no definite D call. The germline gives CDR1 MNHNS, CDR2 SASEGT. The V and J ends lost 5 bases and 5 bases respectively, with 6 bases between them. This CDR3 region has 11 residues. In nucleotides, the CDR3 is TGTGCCAGCAGTTTATGGACTGAAGCTTTCTTT. It is translated as CASSLWTEAFF.

This clone was recorded at least ten times. CDR3 in DNA: TGTGCCAGCAGCCTCAACAGACAGGGGACCGGGGAGCTGTTTTTT. This codes for CASSLNRQGTGELFF. The genes are TRBV7-9 and TRBJ2-2, with 8 bases fitting TRBD1. The V segment lost 5 bases and the J segment 5 bases; nucleotides outside the gene matches: 7. Germline values: CDR1 SEHNR, CDR2 FQNEAQ (reference sequence). The CDR3 extends over 15 amino acids.

This clone showed up just once. A read error is possible here, since a much larger clone lies one base away. The gene calls are TRBV4-3 and TRBJ2-7, with D uncertain. CDR3 length: 9 amino acids. V lost 6 bases, J lost 4 bases, and 1 base lay in between. Germline CDR1 reads LGHNA; CDR2 reads YSLEER. CDR3: CASSYEQYF. CDR3 nucleotide sequence: TGCGCCAGCAGTTACGAGCAGTACTTC.

This chain uses TRBV28 with TRBJ1-1, with TRBD1 identical over 8 bases. CDR3 length equals 14 residues. Trimming took 3 bases from V and 4 from J; bases not matched to a gene: 4. Per germline, CDR1 MDHEN and CDR2 SYDVKM. The CDR3: CASSLLTGGTEAFF. DNA for the CDR3: TGTGCCAGCAGTTTGTTAACAGGGGGCACTGAAGCTTTCTTT.

The chain carries TRBV2 and TRBJ2-5; D is possibly TRBD1 (6 bases). Deletions cut 3 bases from V and 4 bases from J, with 9 bases between. Germline V gene lookup returns CDR1 SNHLY and CDR2 FYNNEI. The CDR3 covers 13 residues. The CDR3 loop is CASSDRGPETQYF. CDR3 DNA sequence: TGTGCCAGCAGTGACAGGGGACCAGAGACCCAGTACTTC.

In its sample, this clone was seen many times. In the same sample, other DNA sequences code for this CDR3. The chain recombines TRBV6-4 with TRBJ2-3, with a tentative D call TRBD1 (6 bases). The CDR3 runs 13 residues. Trimming took off 4 bases at V and 1 base at J, with 6 bases between the two ends. In germline, CDR1 is MRHNA, CDR2 SNTAGT. CDR3 nucleotides: TGTGCCAGCAGTGGGACAGGCACAGATACGCAGTATTTT. This translates into CASSGTGTDTQYF.

The chain is built from TRBV5-4 and TRBJ1-1; 10 bases match TRBD1. The CDR3 extends over 15 amino acids. Trimming removed 4 bases from V and 4 bases from J; junction bases left unmatched: 7. Germline loops: CDR1 SGHNT, CDR2 YYREEE (reference sequence). CDR3 sequence (DNA): TGTGCCAGCAGCCCTGACAGGGGGCGGGGCACTGAAGCTTTCTTT. This gives the protein CASSPDRGRGTEAFF.

For the CDR3, the DNA is TGTGCCAGCAGTGTAACAGGGGTTAACACCGGGGAGCTGTTTTTT. It codes for CASSVTGVNTGELFF. This chain links TRBV25-1 with TRBJ2-2; 7 bases are shared with TRBD1. The CDR3 is 15 amino acids. The germline CDR1 and CDR2 sequences are MGHDK and SYGVNS. Trimming took 4 bases from V and 2 from J; bases not matched to a gene: 4.

The chain employs TRBV30 and TRBJ2-3; perhaps D is TRBD1 or TRBD2 (7 bases each). The CDR3 consists of 16 residues. V was clipped by 2 bases and J by 1 base, with 16 bases between them. From germline, CDR1 is GTSNPN and CDR2 SVGIG (reference sequence). In nucleotides, the CDR3 is TGTGCCTGGAGTCTCCCAGGGGGGGCCGGCACAGATACGCAGTATTTT. Protein: CAWSLPGGAGTDTQYF. Full variable domain (remainder filled in from reference TRBV30 and TRBJ2-3): SQTIHQWPATLVQPVGSPLSLECTVEGTSNPNLYWYRQAAGRGLQLLFYSVGIGQISSEVPQNLSASRPQDRQFILSSKKLLLSDSGFYLCAWSLPGGAGTDTQYFGPGTRLTVL.

This clone was counted between two and nine times. The genes are TRBV19 and TRBJ2-2, with D perhaps TRBD1 (6 bases). The CDR3 extends over 15 amino acids. Trimming removed 3 bases at V and 6 bases at J, with 14 bases between. Per the germline V gene, CDR1 is LNHDA and CDR2 is SQIVND (reference sequence). CDR3 amino acids: CASSMGRRQAGELFF. CDR3 bases: TGTGCCAGTAGTATGGGACGGAGACAGGCCGGGGAGCTGTTTTTT.

The chain has TRBV27 and TRBJ2-1; D uncertain. The CDR3 loop spans 15 amino acids. The germline gives CDR1 MNHEY, CDR2 SMNVEV (reference sequence). Trimming took off 1 base at V and 5 bases at J, with 12 bases between the two ends. The CDR3 coding sequence is TGTGCCAGCAGTTTATTGTCTTGGGCGGACAATGAGCAGTTCTTC. Protein: CASSLLSWADNEQFF.

The gene calls are TRBV7-9 and TRBJ2-7; D remains ambiguous. The CDR3 covers 12 residues. The V end lost 3 bases, the J end lost 2 bases, and 5 bases lay between the germline ends. CDR1 SEHNR and CDR2 FQNEAQ come from the germline V gene (reference sequence). The CDR3 DNA reads TGTGCCAGCAGCTTCGGCGCCTACGAGCAGTACTTC. It codes for CASSFGAYEQYF.

The rearrangement joins TRBV6-5 to TRBJ2-1; no reliable D call. The CDR3 consists of 13 residues. In germline, CDR1 is MNHEY, CDR2 SVGAGI. The germline V and J ends were trimmed by 4 bases and 7 bases, with 11 bases remaining between them. CDR3 sequence: CASSLTNNNEQFF. CDR3 nucleotide sequence: TGTGCCAGCAGTTTGACAAATAATAATGAGCAGTTCTTC.

The genes are TRBV4-1 and TRBJ2-7, with 7 positions matching TRBD2. The germline gives CDR1 MGHRA, CDR2 YSYEKL. The V segment lost 3 bases and the J segment 4 bases; nucleotides outside the gene matches: 9. The CDR3 runs 15 residues. CDR3 sequence reads: CASSQGLAALYEQYF. The CDR3 nucleotides read TGCGCCAGCAGCCAGGGTCTAGCGGCACTTTACGAGCAGTACTTC.

The V and J genes are TRBV7-7 and TRBJ2-5; TRBD2 agrees at 9 bases. V dropped 1 base and J dropped 0; count of bases not matched to a gene: 3. Germline V lookup: CDR1 SSHAT, CDR2 FNYEAQ (reference sequence). The CDR3 length is 16 residues. In DNA, the CDR3 is TGTGCCAGCAGCTTAGACGGGACTAGCTACCAAGAGACCCAGTACTTC. Translation gives CASSLDGTSYQETQYF. Supplemented by reference TRBV7-7 and TRBJ2-5, the full variable domain reads GAGVSQSPRYKVTKRGQDVTLRCDPISSHATLYWYQQALGQGPEFLTYFNYEAQPDKSGLPSDRFSAERPEGSISTLTIQRTEQRDSAMYRCASSLDGTSYQETQYFGPGTRLLVL.

This chain uses TRBV28 with TRBJ1-6, with D uncertain. V lost 6 bases to trimming and J lost 0 bases, with 18 bases between them. In germline, CDR1 is MDHEN, CDR2 SYDVKM. The CDR3 runs to 18 residues. The chain's CDR3 is CASSSLLSTHSYNSPLHF. CDR3 bases: TGTGCCAGCAGCTCACTCCTCAGTACACACTCCTATAATTCACCCCTCCACTTT.

This clone was observed a few times. V gene TRBV27 combines with J gene TRBJ2-1; D is perhaps TRBD1 (6 bases). The V gene's germline CDR1 is MNHEY and CDR2 SMNVEV (reference sequence). The CDR3 consists of 16 residues. V dropped 5 bases and J dropped 5 bases, with 19 bases sitting between them. The CDR3 DNA reads TGTGCCAGCAGTCTCCAGGGTACAGGGCCTAACAATGAGCAGTTCTTC. Protein sequence: CASSLQGTGPNNEQFF.

This clone was recorded only once. The J gene is TRBJ1-2, the V gene TRBV18; D unresolved. The ends were cut back, 3 bases at V and 8 bases at J, with 10 bases in the middle. Per the germline V gene, CDR1 is KGHSH and CDR2 is LQKENI. The length of the CDR3 is 12 residues. CDR3 DNA sequence: TGTGCCAGCTCACCGGGTCCCGAGGGCTACACCTTC. Translating gives CASSPGPEGYTF.